The TCR beta chain described here comes from a study of blood T cell repertoires in COVID-19 (dated by TCRdb to 2020 to 2021). Background on the whole study: Samples from collaborators originated in the United States, Italy and Spain and spanned both the acute and convalescent phases of COVID-19. Deeply sampled blood TCRbeta repertoires from subjects exposed to, actively infected with, or recovered from COVID-19 were included in the dataset. The prospective study material was composed of cDNA or gDNA derived from T cells, B-cell-depleted T cells, or PBMCs. Where available, HLA class I and class II types were taken from metadata supplied by the sample provider and were not determined by assay-based typing. Nearly every sample came with metadata listing a de-identified subject ID, COVID-19 status, age in years and sex. Samples came from the ongoing ImmuneRACE study (first 160 participants) plus 1,254 subjects from 6 global collaborators. The repertoires were released in a freely available public database meant as a resource for research on the immune response to SARS-CoV-2. What the research found in general, with its limitations: Clinical and demographic metadata were provided uncurated, with the amount varying by source and participant.

For this clone: Its antigen is currently not known. Base qualities are not at hand, and no much larger clone is one base apart.

Trimming takes 5 bases from V and 4 bases from J, and the germline ends sit 18 bases apart. Inclusive of the bounding cysteine and phenylalanine, the CDR3 is 16 residues long. The kept DNA is CDR3 alone, 48 bases in frame from the first base. Reading the germline V gene gives CDR1 SGHTA and CDR2 FQGNSA. The collaborating institutions used their own protocols to collect whole blood in K2EDTA tubes. Collaborator samples were shipped for TCRbeta analysis as frozen whole blood, isolated PBMCs, or DNA extracted from either sample type. TCRbeta CDR3 regions were amplified from genomic DNA by means of the immunoSEQ Assay, a bias-controlled multiplex PCR. In the paper's pipeline: The number of nucleated cells in each sample was estimated from the amplification of reference gene primers within the assay. Sequence reads were collapsed and filtered to measure the absolute abundance of every unique TCRbeta CDR3 rearrangement. Productive Simpson clonality was computed per sample as the square root of Simpson's diversity index over productive rearrangements. TCRdb retrieved this table from immuneACCESS and kept in-frame rearrangements only. Not all clones are present; in checked studies, unresolved V genes account for under half, and no reason is known for the remainder. That table furnishes V, J and clone size, whereas the DNA furnished D and trimming. A total of about 250,000 clones appear in this sample, around 88% of them only once. The ten largest clones capture roughly 5.7% of the sample.

The chain uses TRBV7-2 and TRBJ2-1, with a weak D call of TRBD1 (6 bases match). The material sequenced was peripheral blood. The source is an elderly man with acute or convalescent COVID-19. The sequenced DNA: TGTGCCAGCAGCCTGGGGGCAGGGTTGCTGTACAATGAGCAGTTCTTC. This is translated as CASSLGAGLLYNEQFF. With the portions outside the CDR3 filled from the reference TRBV7-2 and TRBJ2-1 genes, the complete variable region becomes GAGVSQSPSNKVTEKGKDVELRCDPISGHTALYWYRQSLGQGLEFLIYFQGNSAPDKSGLPSDRFSAERTGGSVSTLTIQRTQQEDSAVYLCASSLGAGLLYNEQFFGPGTRLTVL.